This T cell receptor (beta chain) was identified during a study of shared clonotypes between healthy human individuals. Study-wide findings and caveats: Among a handful of donors, roughly 5.5% of naive CD4 clonotypes were found in common. The authors sampled blood alone, and tissue repertoires likely differ. Shared clonotypes across all four donors exceeded non-shared ones in generation probability.

Naive CD8 cells, CD45RO-negative and positively selected for CCR7, excluded terminally differentiated effector memory CD45RA+ cells. Between the trimmed V and J ends, which lost 3 bases and 6 bases, there was a span of 6 bases. The germline V gene has CDR1 MGHDK and CDR2 SYGVNS. This CDR3 is built from 12 residues. Of note for this clone: Its antigen is currently unknown.

Assay: immunoSEQ multiplex PCR; the TCRdb copy retains only in-frame clones and omits some. The sample holds hundreds of thousands of clones, around 96% seen once. The sample was naive CD8+ T cells sorted from blood. The rearrangement joins TRBV25-1 to TRBJ2-1; D gene unclear. The sequence was obtained from a woman aged 25-40 years in good health. The CDR3 DNA reads TGTGCCAGCAGTGACCCTATCAATGAGCAGTTCTTC. This gives the protein CASSDPINEQFF.